The 12 T cell receptor beta chains below come from one sample, sequenced in a study of T-cell memory formation after mild COVID-19. MiXCR, applied by TCRdb to the 5' RACE reads, yields one record per CDR3 protein. The sample includes 120,000 to 150,000 distinct CDR3 sequences, approximately 5.7% of them seen just once. The sequencing sample was made of PBMCs or a T cell subset sorted from them (not recorded which). The receptors derive from an adult woman who had mild COVID-19 (a few samples of this study predate the infection). Cell type and time point are not known.

The V call is TRBV7-9, the J call TRBJ1-4; D is ambiguous. V shed 3 bases and J shed 3 bases, with 11 bases lying between them. The germline gives CDR1 SEHNR, CDR2 FQNEAQ (reference sequence). The CDR3 length is 15 residues. The CDR3 DNA reads as TGTGCCAGCAGCTTCCAAGGACTACCTAATGAAAAACTGTTTTTT. Encoded protein: CASSFQGLPNEKLFF.

The sample holds many counts of this clonotype. At one of its ends the junction is not consistent with the germline gene, which may arise from a read error. This chain joins TRBV20-1 and TRBJ2-1, with D unresolved. Germline CDR1 reads DFQATT; CDR2 reads SNEGSKA (reference sequence). The CDR3 contains 13 residues. CDR3 amino acids: CSARGVPLNEQFF. CDR3 nucleotides: TGCAGTGCGAGAGGTGTACCCCTCAATGAGCAGTTCTTC.

This clonotype was counted a few times. The chain recombines TRBV11-2 with TRBJ2-3, with D possibly called TRBD1 or TRBD2 (6 bases each). Germline V gene lookup returns CDR1 SGHAT and CDR2 FQNNGV. The CDR3 is 16 residues long. Trimming removed 0 bases from V and 5 bases from J, with 15 bases in between. CDR3 residues: CASSLDRGGPVDTQYF. DNA for the CDR3: TGTGCCAGCAGCTTAGATCGAGGGGGGCCGGTAGATACGCAGTATTTT.

This clonotype showed up many times. The chain combines TRBV12-3 or TRBV12-4 with TRBJ2-2; no firm D call. Trimming took off 4 bases at V and 1 base at J, with 7 bases between the two ends. The length of the CDR3 is 14 residues. The CDR3 region has the DNA TGTGCCAGCAGTTCTCCAGGGAACACCGGGGAGCTGTTTTTT. It yields the protein CASSSPGNTGELFF.

This clonotype was recorded many times. The chain joins TRBV5-1 to TRBJ2-3, with D perhaps matching TRBD1 or TRBD2 (6 bases each). Germline V CDR1 and CDR2: SGHRS, YFSETQ. The CDR3 covers 15 residues. Trimming removed 4 bases from V and 4 bases from J, with 16 bases in between. CDR3 protein: CASSPVRGAADTQYF. The CDR3 DNA is TGCGCCAGCAGCCCAGTGAGGGGGGCTGCAGATACGCAGTATTTT.

Turning to this clonotype: This may be a read error: a much more frequent sequence differs by one nucleotide. The rearrangement uses TRBV4-3 and TRBJ2-7, with D tentatively TRBD1 (5 bases). The CDR3 loop spans 15 amino acids. V lost 4 bases, J lost 2 bases, and 15 bases lay in between. CDR1 LGHNA and CDR2 YSLEER come from the germline V gene. CDR3 DNA: TGCGCCAGCAGCCGAACAGGCCTCGGGCCCTACGAGCAGTACTTC. Amino acids: CASSRTGLGPYEQYF.

This clonotype was detected ten times or more. The chain joins TRBV5-1 to TRBJ2-3; 8 bases are shared with TRBD2. The CDR3 runs 16 residues. Trimming cost V 1 base and J 5 bases; bases outside gene matches: 9. Per germline, CDR1 SGHRS and CDR2 YFSETQ. The CDR3 DNA is TGCGCCAGCAGCTTGTTGGTTGCGGGGGGCGGAGATACGCAGTATTTT. Translating gives CASSLLVAGGGDTQYF.

This clonotype was seen ten or more times. The DNA of the CDR3 is TGTGCCAGCAGCCCGGGGGTAAGGAACACTGAAGCTTTCTTT. Translated, it gives CASSPGVRNTEAFF. The chain combines TRBV7-6 with TRBJ1-1; D perhaps matches TRBD1 (5 bases). This CDR3 comprises 14 residues. The germline CDR1 and CDR2 sequences are SGHVS and FNYEAQ. The V end was cut by 5 bases, the J end by 1 base, with 11 bases between. Supplemented by reference TRBV7-6 and TRBJ1-1, the full variable domain reads GAGVSQSPRYKVTKRGQDVALRCDPISGHVSLYWYRQALGQGPEFLTYFNYEAQQDKSGLPNDRFSAERPEGSISTLTIQRTEQRDSAMYRCASSPGVRNTEAFFGQGTRLTVV.

This clonotype was seen a handful of times. The chain employs TRBV15 and TRBJ2-1; TRBD1 matches 7 bases. This CDR3 is 16 amino acids long. V lost 0 bases and J lost 7; bases outside the gene matches: 9. Germline CDR1 LNHNV, CDR2 YYDKDF (reference sequence). As DNA, the CDR3 is TGTGCCACCAGCAGAGATTTAAGGGGGCGAAAGAATGAGCAGTTCTTC. Its protein product is CATSRDLRGRKNEQFF.

This clonotype was picked up many times. The chain links TRBV9 to TRBJ2-7, with D possibly matching TRBD2 (6 bases). Germline-derived CDR1 and CDR2 are SGDLS and YYNGEE. The CDR3 is 14 amino acids. The ends were cut back, 0 bases at V and 3 bases at J, with 10 bases in the middle. CDR3: CASSVVGLLYEQYF. CDR3 bases: TGTGCCAGCAGCGTAGTGGGACTCCTCTACGAGCAGTACTTC. Variable domain in full (rest from reference TRBV9 and TRBJ2-7): DSGVTQTPKHLITATGQRVTLRCSPRSGDLSVYWYQQSLDQGLQFLIQYYNGEERAKGNILERFSAQQFPDLHSELNLSSLELGDSALYFCASSVVGLLYEQYFGPGTRLTVT.

This clonotype showed up many times. The rearrangement links TRBV20-1 to TRBJ2-5, with D perhaps matching TRBD2 (6 bases). V lost 1 base and J 2 bases, leaving 14 bases between the germline ends. The CDR3 sequence is 15 residues long. CDR1 and CDR2 (germline): DFQATT, SNEGSKA (reference sequence). CDR3 region: CSARVGSGLQETQYF. The CDR3 nucleotides read TGCAGTGCTAGAGTTGGTAGCGGACTACAAGAGACCCAGTACTTC.

This clonotype has just a few counts. The chain is built from TRBV5-1 and TRBJ1-6; 7 bases are shared with TRBD1. From germline, CDR1 is SGHRS and CDR2 YFSETQ. This CDR3 comprises 16 residues. Germline trimming cut 4 bases from V and 7 bases from J; bases unmatched to any gene: 11. The CDR3 DNA reads TGCGCCAGCAGCCCGACGCTCCGACAGGGCAATTCACCCCTCCACTTT. This gives the protein CASSPTLRQGNSPLHF.